This T cell receptor (beta chain) was sequenced for a study of CD8+ T cells in alopecia areata. Study background: Treated patients were given 5 to 10 mg oral tofacitinib twice daily.

The treatment is: oral pan-JAK inhibitor, 5-10 mg twice daily. In each case, RNA was isolated and then reverse transcribed into cDNA as the sequencing template. TCRdb's copy holds only in-frame clones and misses some; the assay was immunoSEQ multiplex PCR. The sample has under 350,000 clones; 58% are singletons. General study findings and limits: Having one nonresponder leaves uncertain how baseline CD8+ expansion relates to response. The study found tofacitinib significantly decreased scalp clonality and expanded CD8+ clones among the top 100.

About this clone itself: Its matching antigen is unknown.

Germline values: CDR1 LNHNV, CDR2 YYDKDF (reference sequence). The CDR3 has 13 amino acids. The V gene lost 0 bases and the J gene lost 8 bases, with 10 bases spanning the gap. The material was CD4+ T cells sorted from blood, obtained at week 24, from a patient treated with tofacitinib. The chain uses TRBV15 and TRBJ1-1; D possibly corresponds to TRBD1 (5 bases). This TCR derives from a human donor with alopecia areata. The CDR3 DNA reads as TGTGCCACCAGCAGAGATAGGTACAGGGAAGCTTTCTTT. Translation: CATSRDRYREAFF.